Listed here are 20 T cell receptor beta chains from one sample, sequenced in a study of cytomegalovirus exposure and HLA in healthy donors. 60 Vbeta and 13 Jbeta primers were used in PCR. Only in-frame clones appear in the TCRdb table, and some are missing; sequencing was by immunoSEQ multiplex PCR. Among over 150,000 clones listed, around 80% were seen once. The specimen was PBMCs. The source is a man aged 18-30 years in good health and CMV-seronegative.

This chain connects TRBV6-6 to TRBJ1-5; 7 nucleotides agree with TRBD1. The V gene end was trimmed by 9 bases and the J gene end by 2 bases; junction bases not matched to a gene: 1. There are 12 residues in the CDR3. The germline CDR1 and CDR2 sequences are MNHNY and SVGAGI (reference sequence). CDR3 DNA: TGTGCCAGTGACAGGGGCAATCAGCCCCAGCATTTT. Translated: CASDRGNQPQHF.

The gene calls are TRBV7-6 and TRBJ1-3; 7 bases align to TRBD1. In germline, CDR1 is SGHVS, CDR2 FNYEAQ. The CDR3 totals 14 residues. Trimming cost V 5 bases and J 0 bases; bases outside gene matches: 1. The CDR3 DNA sequence: TGTGCCAGCAGCCCAGGGGGCTCTGGAAACACCATATATTTT. The encoded protein is CASSPGGSGNTIYF.

This chain connects TRBV7-9 to TRBJ2-7, with D possibly TRBD1 on 5 matching bases. Germline-derived CDR1 and CDR2 are SEHNR and FQNEAQ (reference sequence). Deletions cut 11 bases from V and 6 bases from J, with 17 bases between. The CDR3 loop spans 12 amino acids. This CDR3 is CAGSRDISEQYF. Written as DNA, the CDR3 is TGTGCCGGCTCCAGGGATATCTCCGAGCAGTACTTC.

The rearrangement uses TRBV7-9 and TRBJ2-5, with 8 bases aligning to TRBD1. CDR1 and CDR2 (germline): SEHNR, FQNEAQ (reference sequence). V dropped 5 bases and J dropped 3; count of bases not matched to a gene: 8. The CDR3 consists of 15 residues. The CDR3, as DNA: TGTGCCAGCAGCCCACGATTGACAGGGGAAGAGACCCAGTACTTC. This sequence encodes CASSPRLTGEETQYF.

This chain uses TRBV29-1 with TRBJ1-2; D gene uncertain. Germline lookup yields CDR1 SQVTM and CDR2 ANQGSEA. This CDR3 has 13 amino acids. Trimming removed 5 bases at V and 0 bases at J, with 10 bases between. The CDR3 DNA reads as TGCAGCGTTCGGACGGGGACTAACTATGGCTACACCTTC. Its protein product is CSVRTGTNYGYTF. The entire variable domain, with the rest obtained from reference TRBV29-1 and TRBJ1-2, is as follows: SAVISQKPSRDICQRGTSLTIQCQVDSQVTMMFWYRQQPGQSLTLIATANQGSEATYESGFVIDKFPISRPNLTFSTLTVSNMSPEDSSIYLCSVRTGTNYGYTFGSGTRLTVV.

This rearrangement joins TRBV10-3 to TRBJ2-7, with D possibly matching TRBD2 (5 bases). CDR1 ENHRY and CDR2 SYGVKD come from the germline V gene. CDR3 length: 14 amino acids. V was clipped by 7 bases and J by 2 bases, with 15 bases between them. The CDR3 here is CAITRTYTPYEQYF. CDR3 nucleotides: TGTGCCATCACACGGACTTACACCCCCTACGAGCAGTACTTC.

The chain uses TRBV27 and TRBJ2-7; a possible D gene is TRBD1 (7 bases). V lost 1 base to trimming and J lost 6 bases, with 16 bases between them. The length of the CDR3 is 15 residues. CDR1 is MNHEY and CDR2 is SMNVEV in the germline V gene (reference sequence). The CDR3 DNA is TGTGCCAGCAGTTTATACTCAGGGGGGCTTTTCGAGCAGTACTTC. Translated: CASSLYSGGLFEQYF.

The rearrangement links TRBV7-8 to TRBJ1-2, with a tentative D call TRBD1 (6 bases). Germline values: CDR1 SGHVS, CDR2 FQNEAQ. Trimming removed 4 bases at V and 1 base at J, with 13 bases between. CDR3 length: 15 residues. Here the CDR3 reads CASSSADRSNYGYTF. CDR3 bases: TGTGCCAGCAGCTCCGCAGACAGGAGTAACTATGGCTACACCTTC.

The chain couples TRBV6-1 to TRBJ2-3; 8 positions agree with TRBD2. The CDR3 has 14 amino acids. Germline values: CDR1 MNHNS, CDR2 SASEGT. CDR3 in amino acids: CASRAGGATDTQYF. The CDR3 nucleotides are TGTGCGAGTAGGGCGGGGGGTGCCACAGATACGCAGTATTTT.

This chain connects TRBV5-5 to TRBJ2-3; TRBD2 aligns across 11 bases. V shed 4 bases and J 4 bases; nucleotides not matched to a gene: 8. Germline assignment: CDR1 SGHKS and CDR2 YYEKEE (reference sequence). The CDR3 runs 16 residues. This CDR3 reads CASSRGLADSSDTQYF. The CDR3 bases are TGTGCCAGCAGCCGGGGACTAGCGGATTCCTCAGATACGCAGTATTTT.

Here the CDR3 reads CASASSGRAGGELFF. As DNA, the CDR3 is TGTGCCAGCGCCTCTAGCGGGAGGGCCGGCGGGGAGCTGTTTTTT. The V and J genes are TRBV6-5 and TRBJ2-2; 12 bases line up with TRBD2. J gave up 7 bases and V 8 bases, and 8 bases lay outside the gene matches. The V gene's germline CDR1 is MNHEY and CDR2 SVGAGI. The CDR3 is made up of 15 amino acids.

The chain employs TRBV5-1 and TRBJ2-1; TRBD2 aligns across 11 bases. The CDR3 length is 15 residues. Unmatched junction bases numbered 11, after V lost 0 bases and J lost 15 bases. Germline CDR1 is SGHRS and CDR2 is YFSETQ. Here the CDR3 reads CASSLELAGDSSPFF. The CDR3 bases are TGCGCCAGCAGCTTGGAACTAGCGGGGGACTCCTCCCCGTTCTTC.

The gene calls are TRBV18 and TRBJ1-2; weak D call: TRBD1 (5 bases). The V and J ends lost 0 bases and 0 bases respectively, with 14 bases between them. Germline assignment: CDR1 KGHSH and CDR2 LQKENI. This CDR3 region has 17 residues. The CDR3 loop is CASSPPPGHDANYGYTF. The CDR3 DNA is TGTGCCAGCTCACCACCCCCAGGGCACGACGCTAACTATGGCTACACCTTC.

The chain employs TRBV18 and TRBJ1-4, with 10 bases that match TRBD1. This CDR3 is 18 amino acids long. V trimming: 1 base; J trimming: 2 bases; junction bases outside the gene matches: 7. Germline loops: CDR1 KGHSH, CDR2 LQKENI. The DNA for the CDR3 is TGTGCCAGCTCACCACGGACAGGGGGTTCGGGGACTAATGAAAAACTGTTTTTT. As protein: CASSPRTGGSGTNEKLFF.

This chain joins TRBV11-3 and TRBJ2-7; D might be TRBD2 (5 bases). The germline V and J ends were trimmed by 3 bases and 6 bases, with 9 bases remaining between them. The CDR3 is 12 residues long. Per the germline V gene, CDR1 is SGHNT and CDR2 is YENEEA. For the CDR3, the DNA is TGTGCCAGCAGCTTCGGGGTAAGCGAGCAGTACTTC. This codes for CASSFGVSEQYF. Filled out from reference TRBV11-3 and TRBJ2-7, the complete variable domain reads EAGVVQSPRYKIIEKKQPVAFWCNPISGHNTLYWYLQNLGQGPELLIRYENEEAVDDSQLPKDRFSAERLKGVDSTLKIQPAELGDSAVYLCASSFGVSEQYFGPGTRLTVT.

This chain uses TRBV5-6 with TRBJ1-2; 8 bases line up with TRBD1. Trimming removed 1 base from V and 4 bases from J; junction bases left unmatched: 6. The CDR3 has 15 amino acids. The germline gives CDR1 SGHDT, CDR2 YYEEEE. The CDR3 DNA sequence: TGTGCCAGCAGCTTGCCGGGACAGGAATTCTATGGCTACACCTTC. Its protein product is CASSLPGQEFYGYTF.

The chain uses TRBV7-8 and TRBJ1-2; tentatively, D is TRBD1 (5 bases). V lost 2 bases, J lost 6 bases, and 13 bases lay in between. The CDR3 contains 14 residues. Germline V CDR1 and CDR2: SGHVS, FQNEAQ. CDR3 loop: CASSLTGVADGYTF. CDR3 bases: TGTGCCAGCAGCTTAACGGGGGTTGCGGATGGCTACACCTTC.

The CDR3 sequence: CASSSGTTSGSSYNEQFF. The CDR3 nucleotides read TGCGCCAGCAGCTCGGGTACGACTAGCGGTAGCTCCTACAATGAGCAGTTCTTC. The rearrangement links TRBV5-1 to TRBJ2-1; 9 positions match TRBD2. The germline CDR1 and CDR2 sequences are SGHRS and YFSETQ. CDR3 size: 18 residues. J gave up 0 bases and V 3 bases, and 10 bases lay outside the gene matches.

V gene TRBV19 combines with J gene TRBJ1-4; D may be TRBD1 (6 bases). V was shortened by 7 bases and J by 8 bases, with 11 bases between the two germline ends. The germline CDR1 and CDR2 sequences are LNHDA and SQIVND (reference sequence). The CDR3 runs 12 residues. CDR3 region: CASTTGSEKLFF. In nucleotides, the CDR3 is TGTGCCAGTACGACAGGATCCGAAAAACTGTTTTTT.

This chain uses TRBV7-9 with TRBJ2-1; D is perhaps TRBD2 (6 bases). Per the germline V gene, CDR1 is SEHNR and CDR2 is FQNEAQ (reference sequence). V was clipped by 3 bases and J by 9 bases, with 15 bases between them. The CDR3 loop spans 14 amino acids. Written as DNA, the CDR3 is TGTGCCAGCAGCTTTATAGCCGGGGGACCTGAGCAGTTCTTC. Protein: CASSFIAGGPEQFF. Combining the CDR3 with reference TRBV7-9 and TRBJ2-1 gives the whole variable domain DTGVSQNPRHKITKRGQNVTFRCDPISEHNRLYWYRQTLGQGPEFLTYFQNEAQLEKSRLLSDRFSAERPKGSFSTLEIQRTEQGDSAMYLCASSFIAGGPEQFFGPGTRLTVL.